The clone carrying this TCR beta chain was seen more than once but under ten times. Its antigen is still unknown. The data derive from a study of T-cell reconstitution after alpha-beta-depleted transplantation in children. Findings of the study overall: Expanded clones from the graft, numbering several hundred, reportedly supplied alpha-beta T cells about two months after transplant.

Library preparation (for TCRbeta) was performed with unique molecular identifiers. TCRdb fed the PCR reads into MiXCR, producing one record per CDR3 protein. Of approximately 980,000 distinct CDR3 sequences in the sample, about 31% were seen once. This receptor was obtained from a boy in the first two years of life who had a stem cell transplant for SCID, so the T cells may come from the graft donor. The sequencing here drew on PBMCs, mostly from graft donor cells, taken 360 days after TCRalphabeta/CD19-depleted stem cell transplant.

CDR3 sequence: CASGTDRVPNTGELFF. CDR3 DNA sequence: TGTGCCAGCGGAACCGACAGGGTCCCGAACACCGGGGAGCTGTTTTTT. The rearrangement uses TRBV2 and TRBJ2-2, with 7 bases aligning to TRBD1. Germline V gene sequence: CDR1 SNHLY, CDR2 FYNNEI. The junction had 9 bases not matched to a gene; V was cut back by 8 bases and J by 0 bases. The CDR3 is 16 amino acids. Complete variable domain (other parts from reference TRBV2 and TRBJ2-2): EPEVTQTPSHQVTQMGQEVILRCVPISNHLYFYWYRQILGQKVEFLVSFYNNEISEKSEIFDDQFSVERPDGSNFTLKIRSTKLEDSAMYFCASGTDRVPNTGELFFGEGSRLTVL.